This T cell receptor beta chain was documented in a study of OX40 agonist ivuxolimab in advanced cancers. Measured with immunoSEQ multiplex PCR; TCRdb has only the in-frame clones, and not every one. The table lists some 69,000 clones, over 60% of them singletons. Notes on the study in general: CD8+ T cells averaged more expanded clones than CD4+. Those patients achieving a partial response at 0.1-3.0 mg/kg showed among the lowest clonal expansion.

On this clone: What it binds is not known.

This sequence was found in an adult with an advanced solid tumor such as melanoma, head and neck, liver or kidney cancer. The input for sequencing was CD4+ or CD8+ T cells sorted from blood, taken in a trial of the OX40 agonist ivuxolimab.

CDR3 bases: TGCGCCAGCAGCCAAACCGGGGACAGGGACTACGAGCAGTACTTC. It yields the protein CASSQTGDRDYEQYF. The chain combines TRBV4-1 with TRBJ2-7, with TRBD1 matching over 9 bases. The CDR3 is 15 amino acids. Germline lookup yields CDR1 MGHRA and CDR2 YSYEKL. The ends lost 2 bases at V and 3 bases at J; junction bases unmatched: 5.